This entry lists 13 T cell receptor beta chains sequenced from one sample in a study of vaccination and CD4 T cells after COVID-19. Once obtained from cultured CD4+ T cells, the DNA was sequenced using the Oncomine TCR Beta short-read assay. TCRdb redid the calling of the PCR reads with MiXCR, one entry per CDR3 protein. The profile shows around 15,000 distinct CDR3 sequences, under 80% of them singletons. Treatment here: approximately 10-day PBMC culture with coronavirus spike peptide pools or control peptides (ViraFEST assay). For these TCRs, the target antigens are not known. The sequenced material came from CD4+ T cells from blood, cultured in vitro. These TCRs come from a human donor who had recovered from COVID-19.

In this sample, this clonotype turned up once. The rearrangement links TRBV7-9 to TRBJ2-5; tentatively, D is TRBD2 (6 bases). The CDR3 is made up of 14 amino acids. Trimming pared 0 bases from V and 4 bases from J, leaving 9 bases between. Germline-derived CDR1 and CDR2 are SEHNR and FQNEAQ (reference sequence). The CDR3: CASSLAILAETQYF. The CDR3 DNA sequence: TGTGCCAGCAGCTTAGCGATACTAGCAGAGACCCAGTACTTC. Full variable domain (rest looked up from reference TRBV7-9 and TRBJ2-5): DTGVSQNPRHKITKRGQNVTFRCDPISEHNRLYWYRQTLGQGPEFLTYFQNEAQLEKSRLLSDRFSAERPKGSFSTLEIQRTEQGDSAMYLCASSLAILAETQYFGPGTRLLVL.

The J gene is TRBJ2-2, the V gene TRBV7-6; D unresolved. The CDR3 extends over 15 amino acids. Germline lookup yields CDR1 SGHVS and CDR2 FNYEAQ. V lost 6 bases to trimming and J lost 6 bases, with 17 bases between them. The CDR3: CASRRIPGVPGELFF. CDR3 nucleotide sequence: TGTGCCAGCAGACGCATTCCAGGCGTCCCCGGGGAGCTGTTTTTT.

This clonotype came up once. CDR3 in amino acids: CASSCEGGEGTGELFF. The DNA of the CDR3 is TGTGCCAGCAGCTGCGAAGGGGGGGAGGGCACCGGGGAGCTGTTTTTT. The V call is TRBV7-3, the J call TRBJ2-2; possibly TRBD2 for D (7 bases). This CDR3 is 16 amino acids long. With 4 bases removed from V and 4 bases from J, the gap between germline ends came to 16 bases. CDR1 is SGHTA and CDR2 is FQGTGA in the germline V gene.

This clonotype occurred once. The chain carries TRBV20-1 and TRBJ2-1; D unclear. V lost 6 bases, J lost 2 bases, and 20 bases lay in between. Germline assignment: CDR1 DFQATT and CDR2 SNEGSKA (reference sequence). The CDR3 has 16 residues. The CDR3 region has the DNA TGCAGTGCCCGGAATATTGAATTCGAGGCCTACAATGAGCAGTTCTTC. This gives the protein CSARNIEFEAYNEQFF.

The DNA of the CDR3 is TGTGCCACCAGCAGAGGCCTGGAGGCCGACCGCTACGAGCAGTACTTC. It encodes CATSRGLEADRYEQYF. This chain uses TRBV15 with TRBJ2-7, with D maybe TRBD2 (5 bases). This CDR3 is built from 16 residues. V was shortened by 1 base and J by 3 bases, with 16 bases between the two germline ends. Germline lookup yields CDR1 LNHNV and CDR2 YYDKDF (reference sequence). The full variable domain, with the rest looked up from reference TRBV15 and TRBJ2-7, is DAMVIQNPRYQVTQFGKPVTLSCSQTLNHNVMYWYQQKSSQAPKLLFHYYDKDFNNEADTPDNFQSRRPNTSFCFLDIRSPGLGDTAMYLCATSRGLEADRYEQYFGPGTRLTVT.

The CDR3: CASMIASRAGELFF. In nucleotides, the CDR3 is TGTGCCAGCATGATAGCGTCGAGGGCCGGGGAGCTGTTTTTT. The chain joins TRBV7-6 to TRBJ2-2, with D possibly TRBD2 on 5 matching bases. CDR3 size: 14 residues. V lost 7 bases and J 6 bases, leaving 15 bases between the germline ends. Germline V CDR1 and CDR2: SGHVS, FNYEAQ.

This chain joins TRBV29-1 and TRBJ1-5, with 7 bases fitting TRBD1. This CDR3 spans 12 amino acids. J gave up 4 bases and V 4 bases, and 1 base lay outside the gene matches. From germline, CDR1 is SQVTM and CDR2 ANQGSEA. CDR3 in amino acids: CSVGQGNQPQHF. The CDR3, as DNA: TGCAGCGTTGGACAGGGTAATCAGCCCCAGCATTTT. Full variable domain (outside the CDR3, taken from reference TRBV29-1 and TRBJ1-5): SAVISQKPSRDICQRGTSLTIQCQVDSQVTMMFWYRQQPGQSLTLIATANQGSEATYESGFVIDKFPISRPNLTFSTLTVSNMSPEDSSIYLCSVGQGNQPQHFGDGTRLSIL.

In its sample, this clonotype was seen a few times. This chain connects TRBV6-5 to TRBJ1-4; D call uncertain. The CDR3 has 14 residues. V lost 2 bases and J 8 bases, leaving 12 bases between the germline ends. Germline assignment: CDR1 MNHEY and CDR2 SVGAGI. CDR3 nucleotide sequence: TGTGCCAGCAGTTACGACCCTAGAGGGGAAAAACTGTTTTTT. It translates to CASSYDPRGEKLFF.

This clonotype was seen once. The chain joins TRBV20-1 to TRBJ2-7; D might be TRBD2 (5 bases). Germline V gene sequence: CDR1 DFQATT, CDR2 SNEGSKA (reference sequence). V dropped 3 bases and J dropped 6 bases, with 18 bases sitting between them. The CDR3 is 14 amino acids. In DNA, the CDR3 is TGCAGTGCTAGCTCCGGACTCCCATACACCGAGCAGTACTTC. Translation gives CSASSGLPYTEQYF.

The CDR3 bases are TGTGCCAGCACGTGGGACAGGGGCCGATATAGCAATCAGCCCCAGCATTTT. This encodes CASTWDRGRYSNQPQHF. The V gene is TRBV28, the J gene TRBJ1-5; 10 nucleotides line up with TRBD1. CDR1 and CDR2 from the germline V gene are MDHEN and SYDVKM. Trimming at V came to 7 bases and at J to 0 bases, leaving 9 bases not matched to a gene. The CDR3 is 17 amino acids.

For the CDR3, the DNA is TGTGCCAGCAGTTTCCTCTCTGGGGCCAACGTCCTGACTTTC. Its protein product is CASSFLSGANVLTF. This chain connects TRBV28 to TRBJ2-6; D is ambiguous. V shed 3 bases and J shed 0 bases, with 3 bases lying between them. This CDR3 has 14 residues. Germline V gene lookup returns CDR1 MDHEN and CDR2 SYDVKM.

J is TRBJ1-2 and V is TRBV21-1; TRBD1, the table's D call, was not compared with the DNA. TRBV21-1 is described as a pseudogene. CDR3 length equals 15 residues. CDR3 sequence reads: CASSKAPTEDYGYTF. CDR3 sequence (DNA): TGTGCCAGCAGCAAAGCCCCGACAGAAGACTATGGCTACACCTTC.

V is TRBV7-8 and J is TRBJ1-5; D ambiguous. V was clipped by 8 bases and J by 4 bases, with 12 bases between them. Germline V gene sequence: CDR1 SGHVS, CDR2 FQNEAQ. This CDR3 region has 13 residues. CDR3 sequence (DNA): TGTGCCAGCGGCTGGCAGGATAATCAGCCCCAGCATTTT. Its translation: CASGWQDNQPQHF. Variable domain in full (rest from reference TRBV7-8 and TRBJ1-5): GAGVSQSPRYKVAKRGQDVALRCDPISGHVSLFWYQQALGQGPEFLTYFQNEAQLDKSGLPSDRFFAERPEGSVSTLKIQRTQQEDSAVYLCASGWQDNQPQHFGDGTRLSIL.